This T cell receptor beta chain was recovered during a study of cytomegalovirus exposure and HLA in healthy donors. PCR was performed using 60 Vbeta and 13 Jbeta primers. Produced via immunoSEQ multiplex PCR; TCRdb's table is partial and in-frame only. The repertoire holds around 130,000 clones, roughly four fifths seen once, with roughly 3.1% in the top ten. This clone was counted between two and nine times. Trimming took off 0 bases at V and 2 bases at J, with 8 bases between the two ends. The CDR3 sequence is 14 residues long. From germline, CDR1 is LNHNV and CDR2 YYDKDF (reference sequence). The sample consisted of PBMCs. The source of this sequence is a man aged 25 to 40 in good health and CMV-seronegative. The chain is built from TRBV15 and TRBJ2-7; D not certain. CDR3 sequence reads: CATSREIEAYEQYF. CDR3 nucleotide sequence: TGTGCCACCAGCAGAGAAATTGAGGCCTACGAGCAGTACTTC.